Reported below is one T cell receptor beta chain. Antigen specificity is unknown. Amplification used 60 Vbeta primers and 13 Jbeta primers. The method was immunoSEQ multiplex PCR; TCRdb's version includes in-frame clones alone and lacks a portion of them. This sample has about 130,000 clones, with around 63% found just once. Trimming cost V 4 bases and J 4 bases; bases outside gene matches: 4. Germline CDR1 reads SQVTM; CDR2 reads ANQGSEA. The CDR3 has 13 residues. The data are from a study of cytomegalovirus exposure and HLA in healthy donors. General study results and limits: Reports indicated that the classifier achieved high specificity and sensitivity in diagnosing cytomegalovirus status. Sequencing depth across donors, presence/absence analyses assumed, was roughly uniform. A missense variant in DCLRE1C was later tied to TCR beta V- and J-gene trimming.

The specimen was PBMCs. This receptor was identified in a human donor in good health. The chain links TRBV29-1 to TRBJ2-3, with TRBD1 matching over 8 bases. CDR3 sequence reads: CSVAQGGADTQYF. Here the CDR3 DNA reads TGCAGCGTTGCACAGGGGGGAGCAGATACGCAGTATTTT.